This is a list of T cell receptor beta chains from one sample in a study of T cells in Graves' hyperthyroidism and ophthalmopathy. TCRdb analysed the multiplex PCR reads with MiXCR anew, one entry per CDR3 protein. Found here are about 400,000 distinct CDR3 sequences, just under 15% of them singletons; the top ten hold less than 35%. The sample was blood. All receptors come from a woman in her thirties with Graves' hyperthyroidism. Both conserved end residues are part of each CDR3. Each record gives: V gene, D gene, clone size, CDR3 length, J gene, CDR3 DNA, CDR3 protein. The D gene is left open where the match is weak. For some rows the clone size is stated as once, few or many, or as a class when expanded; others skip it.

TRBV28,NA,NA,15,TRBJ2-5,TGTGCCAGCAGTTTAGCCGAGGGGCGGCAAGAGACCCAGTACTTC,CASSLAEGRQETQYF
TRBV4-2,TRBD2,few,16,TRBJ2-2,TGTGCCAGCAGCCGAGCAGCGGGAGGGTACACCGGGGAGCTGTTTTTT,CASSRAAGGYTGELFF
TRBV19,NA,once,15,TRBJ1-5,TGTGTCAGTAGTATCTCCGGGGATAGCAATCAGCCCCAGCATTTT,CVSSISGDSNQPQHF
TRBV6-5,NA,many,11,TRBJ1-4,TGTGCCAGCAGTTACAGGGGGAAACTGTTTTTT,CASSYRGKLFF
TRBV7-9,TRBD2,NA,19,TRBJ2-5,TGTGCCAGCAGCCCCCCAAGAGGGGTGGCGGGAGGGGCGGGAGAGACCCAGTACTTC,CASSPPRGVAGGAGETQYF
TRBV20-1,NA,NA,13,TRBJ2-1,TGCAGTGCTTCCGGGACGTTGCAAGAGACCCAGTTCTTC,CSASGTLQETQFF
TRBV7-9,TRBD1,few,19,TRBJ2-2,TGTGCCAGCAGCACCCCGCCGACCTCCGGGACAGGGGGTTACGGGGAGCTGTTTTTT,CASSTPPTSGTGGYGELFF
TRBV18,NA,few,14,TRBJ1-5,TGTGCCAGCTCACCGGTTCTTAGCAATCAGCCCCAGCATTTT,CASSPVLSNQPQHF
TRBV20-1,NA,NA,15,TRBJ2-5,TGCAGTGCTAGAGATGGGGCTAGCGTCAGGGAGACCCAGTACTTC,CSARDGASVRETQYF
TRBV6-1,NA,NA,15,TRBJ2-2,TGTGCCAGCAGCTTCGTTAGCGCAACCACCGGGGAGCTGTTTTTT,CASSFVSATTGELFF
TRBV7-9,NA,many,13,TRBJ2-1,TGTGCCAGCAGCTTAGCGGAGGGGGTCGAGCAGTTCTTC,CASSLAEGVEQFF
TRBV5-1,NA,many,12,TRBJ1-1,TGCGCCAGCAGCTTGGCTGACACTGAAGCTTTCTTT,CASSLADTEAFF
TRBV28,TRBD1,many,16,TRBJ2-5,TGTGCCAGCAGTTCAAGGACCGGGACAGGGGAAGAGACCCAGTACTTC,CASSSRTGTGEETQYF
TRBV20-1,TRBD2,few,14,TRBJ2-7,TGCAGTGCTAAACGGACTAGCATCTCCTACGAGCAGTACTTC,CSAKRTSISYEQYF
TRBV6-1,NA,NA,14,TRBJ1-5,TGTGCCAGCAGTCAAGCCTTGAGCAATCAGCCCCAGCATTTT,CASSQALSNQPQHF
TRBV5-1,TRBD2,NA,15,TRBJ2-7,TGCGCCAGCAGCTATCTAGCGGGAGGGCCCGGCGAGCAGTACTTC,CASSYLAGGPGEQYF
TRBV4-1,NA,few,14,TRBJ1-2,TGCGCCAGCAGCCAAGAAAGAAACGGGGAGGGCTACACCTTC,CASSQERNGEGYTF
TRBV6-1,TRBD1,many,11,TRBJ1-1,TGTGCCACCGAACAGGGGCAGGATGCTTTCTTT,CATEQGQDAFF
TRBV5-1,NA,NA,15,TRBJ2-5,TGCGCCAGCAGCTTGGGCTCGGGGGAAAGGGAGACCCAGTACTTC,CASSLGSGERETQYF
TRBV7-9,TRBD2,few,16,TRBJ2-1,TGTGCCAGCAGCTCCAGCGGGAGGGCCCCCTACAATGAGCAGTTCTTC,CASSSSGRAPYNEQFF
TRBV9,NA,few,15,TRBJ1-5,TGTGCCAGCAACCGAGCAGGGGCAAGCAATCAGCCCCAGCATTTT,CASNRAGASNQPQHF
TRBV4-2,TRBD1,NA,14,TRBJ1-6,TGTGCCAGCAGCCAACGGGACAGGAATTCACCCCTCCACTTT,CASSQRDRNSPLHF
TRBV5-4,TRBD2,few,15,TRBJ2-3,TGTGCCAGCAGCCTAGCGGGACTTAGCACAGATACGCAGTATTTT,CASSLAGLSTDTQYF
TRBV7-3,TRBD2,few,16,TRBJ2-1,TGTGCCAGCAGCCCTGGTAGCGGGAACTCCTACAATGAGCAGTTCTTC,CASSPGSGNSYNEQFF
TRBV18,NA,many,16,TRBJ2-2,TGTGCCAGCTCACCACTTCTGGTCAGTAACACCGGGGAGCTGTTTTTT,CASSPLLVSNTGELFF
TRBV6-1,TRBD1,many,14,TRBJ2-1,TGTGCCAGCAGTGCTGGACAGGCCCTCAATGAGCAGTTCTTC,CASSAGQALNEQFF
TRBV6-1,NA,NA,15,TRBJ2-7,TGTGCCAGCAGTGAAGGGGTCCTGGGGCCTTACGAGCAGTACTTC,CASSEGVLGPYEQYF
TRBV24-1,TRBD2,few,17,TRBJ2-3,TGTGCCACCAGTGACGCACGACTAGCGGGAGGGCCAGATACGCAGTATTTT,CATSDARLAGGPDTQYF
TRBV9,NA,NA,14,TRBJ1-1,TGTGCCAGCAGCCCACTAGGGCAGAGCACTGAAGCTTTCTTT,CASSPLGQSTEAFF
TRBV28,NA,few,13,TRBJ1-2,TGTGCCAGCAGCTCGGGACGGATATATGGCTACACCTTC,CASSSGRIYGYTF
TRBV7-6,NA,few,13,TRBJ2-3,TGTGCCAGCGGACGGGGGGCTTCGGATACGCAGTATTTT,CASGRGASDTQYF
TRBV2,NA,many,14,TRBJ2-7,TGTGCCAGCGGGATAGGTCAGGGTCCCTACGAGCAGTACTTC,CASGIGQGPYEQYF